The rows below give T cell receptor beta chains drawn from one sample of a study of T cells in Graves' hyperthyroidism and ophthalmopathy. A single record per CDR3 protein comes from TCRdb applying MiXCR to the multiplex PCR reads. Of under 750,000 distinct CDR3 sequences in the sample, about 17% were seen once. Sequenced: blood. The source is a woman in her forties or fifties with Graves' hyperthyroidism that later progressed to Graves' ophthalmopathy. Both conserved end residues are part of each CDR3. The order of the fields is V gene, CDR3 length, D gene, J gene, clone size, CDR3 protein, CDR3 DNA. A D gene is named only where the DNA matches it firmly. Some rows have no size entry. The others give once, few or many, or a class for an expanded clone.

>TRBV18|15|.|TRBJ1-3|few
CASSTEQRVGNTIYF
TGTGCCAGCTCAACGGAACAGCGAGTTGGAAACACCATATATTTT
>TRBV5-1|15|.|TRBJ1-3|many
CASSLDTSSGNTIYF
TGCGCCAGCAGCTTGGATACCAGCTCTGGAAACACCATATATTTT
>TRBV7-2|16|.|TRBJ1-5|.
CASSDPQREIGQPQHF
TGTGCCAGCAGTGACCCCCAGAGGGAGATAGGTCAGCCCCAGCATTTT
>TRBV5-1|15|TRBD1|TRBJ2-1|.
CASSSRQGIQNEQFF
TGCGCCAGCAGCAGCCGACAGGGGATTCAGAATGAGCAGTTCTTC
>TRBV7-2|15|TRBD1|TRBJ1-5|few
CASSSTGYSNQPQHF
TGTGCCAGCAGCTCGACAGGGTATAGCAATCAGCCCCAGCATTTT
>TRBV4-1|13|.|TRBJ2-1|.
CASSQVPVNEQFF
TGCGCCAGCAGCCAAGTTCCGGTCAATGAGCAGTTCTTC
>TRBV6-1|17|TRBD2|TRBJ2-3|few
CASSPFSSSGPTDTQYF
TGTGCCAGCAGTCCTTTCTCTTCTAGCGGACCCACAGATACGCAGTATTTT
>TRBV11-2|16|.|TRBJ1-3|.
CASSIPPGGAENTIYF
TGTGCCAGCAGCATCCCCCCCGGGGGCGCGGAAAACACCATATATTTT
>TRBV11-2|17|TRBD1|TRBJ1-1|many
CASSPGTGVTMNTEAFF
TGTGCCAGCAGCCCTGGGACAGGGGTAACAATGAACACTGAAGCTTTCTTT
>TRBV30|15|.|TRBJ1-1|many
CAWSGRWSQGTEAFF
TGTGCCTGGAGTGGCAGGTGGAGCCAGGGCACTGAAGCTTTCTTT
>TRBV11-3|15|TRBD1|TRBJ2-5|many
CASSPGQGAVKTQYF
TGTGCCAGCAGCCCCGGACAGGGGGCTGTGAAGACCCAGTACTTC
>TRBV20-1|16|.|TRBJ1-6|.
CSARPQGPSYNSPLHF
TGCAGTGCTAGACCCCAGGGGCCGAGCTATAATTCACCCCTCCACTTT
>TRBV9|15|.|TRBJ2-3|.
CASSPGPWGTDTQYF
TGTGCCAGCAGCCCGGGTCCCTGGGGCACAGATACGCAGTATTTT
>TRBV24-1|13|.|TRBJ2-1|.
CATSGSHYNEQFF
TGTGCCACCAGTGGTAGTCATTACAATGAGCAGTTCTTC
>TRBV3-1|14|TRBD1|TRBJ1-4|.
CASSQGGINEKLFF
TGTGCCAGCTCCCAGGGGGGAATTAATGAAAAACTGTTTTTT
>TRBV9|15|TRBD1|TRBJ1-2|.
CASSPWTGGPYGYTF
TGTGCCAGCAGCCCCTGGACAGGGGGGCCCTATGGCTACACCTTC
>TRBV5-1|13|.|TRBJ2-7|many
CASGPGGVYEQYF
TGCGCCAGCGGTCCGGGTGGGGTCTACGAGCAGTACTTC
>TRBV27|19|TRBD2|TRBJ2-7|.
CASSLSPGTSGGAYYEQYF
TGTGCCAGCAGTTTATCCCCTGGGACTAGCGGGGGGGCCTATTACGAGCAGTACTTC
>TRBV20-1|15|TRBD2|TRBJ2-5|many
CSARDQLAGVETQYF
TGCAGTGCTAGAGATCAACTTGCGGGGGTGGAGACCCAGTACTTC
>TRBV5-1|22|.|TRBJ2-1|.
CASSLNLVVGGGLVGSYNEQFF
TGCGCCAGCAGCTTGAATCTTGTCGTCGGCGGGGGCCTAGTTGGCTCCTACAATGAGCAGTTCTTC
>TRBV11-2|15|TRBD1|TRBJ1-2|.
CASSKGQRPTYGYTF
TGTGCCAGCAGCAAGGGACAGCGACCAACCTATGGCTACACCTTC
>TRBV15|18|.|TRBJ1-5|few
CATSRDLPDSRSNQPQHF
TGTGCCACCAGCAGAGATCTGCCAGACAGTAGGAGCAATCAGCCCCAGCATTTT
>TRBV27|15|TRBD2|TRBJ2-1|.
CASTFGTSGNNEQFF
TGTGCCAGCACCTTCGGGACTAGCGGGAACAATGAGCAGTTCTTC
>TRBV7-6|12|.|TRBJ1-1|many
CASSLTSGEAFF
TGTGCCAGCAGCTTAACAAGCGGGGAAGCTTTCTTT
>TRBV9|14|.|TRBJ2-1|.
CASSVEVADNEQFF
TGTGCCAGCAGCGTGGAAGTAGCTGACAATGAGCAGTTCTTC
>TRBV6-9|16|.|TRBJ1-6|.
CASSYSRGGHNSPLHF
TGTGCCAGCAGTTATTCGAGAGGGGGGCATAATTCACCCCTCCACTTT
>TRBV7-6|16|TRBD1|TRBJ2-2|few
CASSTTGQGATGELFF
TGTGCCAGCAGCACCACCGGACAGGGGGCGACCGGGGAGCTGTTTTTT
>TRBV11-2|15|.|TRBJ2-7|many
CASSPLAGTYDEQYF
TGTGCCAGCAGCCCCCTGGCGGGTACATACGACGAGCAGTACTTC
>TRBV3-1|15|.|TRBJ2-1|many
CASSQAHRADNEQFF
TGTGCCAGCAGCCAAGCGCACAGGGCGGACAATGAGCAGTTCTTC
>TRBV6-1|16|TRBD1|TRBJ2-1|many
CASSFTGTGTYNEQFF
TGTGCCAGCAGTTTCACCGGGACAGGGACCTACAATGAGCAGTTCTTC
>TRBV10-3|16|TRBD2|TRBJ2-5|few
CAISELERGDQETQYF
TGTGCCATCAGTGAGCTTGAACGGGGGGACCAAGAGACCCAGTACTTC
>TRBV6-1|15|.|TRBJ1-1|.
CASSRSMGGLGGAFF
TGTGCCAGCAGTCGATCCATGGGGGGGCTGGGGGGAGCTTTCTTT
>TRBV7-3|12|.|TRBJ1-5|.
CASFILNQPQHF
TGTGCCAGCTTCATACTGAATCAGCCCCAGCATTTT
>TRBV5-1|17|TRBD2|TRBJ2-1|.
CASSFILAGGFLNEQFF
TGCGCCAGCAGCTTCATACTAGCGGGGGGGTTTTTGAATGAGCAGTTCTTC
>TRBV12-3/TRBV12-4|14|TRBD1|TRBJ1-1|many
CASVGEDRGTEAFF
TGTGCCAGCGTAGGGGAGGACAGGGGCACTGAAGCTTTCTTT
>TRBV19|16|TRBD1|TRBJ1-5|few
CASSMEDRGLNQPQHF
TGTGCCAGTAGTATGGAGGACAGGGGGTTGAATCAGCCCCAGCATTTT
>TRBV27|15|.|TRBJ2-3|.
CASSVGYTATDTQYF
TGTGCCAGCAGTGTAGGGTACACCGCCACAGATACGCAGTATTTT
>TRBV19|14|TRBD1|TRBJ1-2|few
CASLAQGADWGYTF
TGTGCCAGTCTTGCGCAGGGGGCGGACTGGGGCTACACCTTC
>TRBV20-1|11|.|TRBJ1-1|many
CSARDDPRAFF
TGCAGTGCTAGAGATGATCCGCGGGCTTTCTTT
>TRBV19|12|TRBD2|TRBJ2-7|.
CASSGGAYEQYF
TGTGCCAGTAGCGGGGGGGCCTACGAGCAGTACTTC
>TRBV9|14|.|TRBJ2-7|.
CASSRRGQIDEQYF
TGTGCCAGCAGCCGGCGTGGGCAGATCGACGAGCAGTACTTC
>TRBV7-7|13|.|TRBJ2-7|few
CASSPGESYEQYF
TGTGCTAGCAGCCCCGGGGAATCCTACGAGCAGTACTTC
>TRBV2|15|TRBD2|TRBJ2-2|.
CAGTTSGGDSGELFF
TGTGCCGGAACCACTAGCGGGGGGGACTCCGGGGAGCTGTTTTTT
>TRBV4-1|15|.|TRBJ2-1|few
CASSQGTGRGTEQFF
TGCGCCAGCAGCCAAGGGACAGGGAGGGGCACTGAGCAGTTCTTC
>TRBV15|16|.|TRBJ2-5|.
CATSRDRRGPAETQYF
TGTGCCACCAGCAGAGATAGACGGGGTCCTGCCGAGACCCAGTACTTC
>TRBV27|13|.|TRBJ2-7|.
CASSTGYYYEQYF
TGTGCCAGCAGTACAGGATACTACTACGAGCAGTACTTC
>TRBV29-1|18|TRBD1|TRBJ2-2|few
CSVRSLEVGQDYTGELFF
TGCAGCGTTCGTTCTCTGGAAGTTGGACAGGACTACACCGGGGAGCTGTTTTTT
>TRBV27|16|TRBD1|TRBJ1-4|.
CASSPQGAGGSEKLFF
TGTGCCAGCAGTCCCCAGGGTGCAGGGGGCAGTGAAAAACTGTTTTTT
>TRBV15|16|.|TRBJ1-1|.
CATSRALRAGNTEAFF
TGTGCCACCAGCAGAGCTTTGAGGGCAGGAAACACTGAAGCTTTCTTT
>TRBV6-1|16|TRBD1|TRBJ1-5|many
CASSAMTGAVDQPQHF
TGTGCCAGCAGTGCAATGACAGGGGCGGTAGACCAGCCCCAGCATTTT
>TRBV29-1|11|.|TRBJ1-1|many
CSVGLNTEAFF
TGCAGCGTTGGGCTGAACACTGAAGCTTTCTTT